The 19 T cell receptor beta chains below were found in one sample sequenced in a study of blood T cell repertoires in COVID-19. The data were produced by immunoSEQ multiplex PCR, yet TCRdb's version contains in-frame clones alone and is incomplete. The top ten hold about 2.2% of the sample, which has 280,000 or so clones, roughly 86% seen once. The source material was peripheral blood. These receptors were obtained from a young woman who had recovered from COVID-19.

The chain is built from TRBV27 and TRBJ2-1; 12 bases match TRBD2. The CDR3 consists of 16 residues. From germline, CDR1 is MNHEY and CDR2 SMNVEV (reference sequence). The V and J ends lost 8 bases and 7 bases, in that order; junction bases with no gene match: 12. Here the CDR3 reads CASLPRTSGIGNEQFF. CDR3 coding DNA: TGTGCCAGCCTTCCTAGGACTAGCGGGATAGGAAATGAGCAGTTCTTC.

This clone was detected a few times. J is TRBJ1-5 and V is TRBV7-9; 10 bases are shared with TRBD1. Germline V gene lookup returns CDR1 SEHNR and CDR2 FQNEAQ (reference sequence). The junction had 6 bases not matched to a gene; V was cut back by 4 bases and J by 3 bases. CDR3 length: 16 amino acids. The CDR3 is CASSSGQGENNQPQHF. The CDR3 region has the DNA TGTGCCAGCAGCTCCGGACAGGGGGAAAACAATCAGCCCCAGCATTTT.

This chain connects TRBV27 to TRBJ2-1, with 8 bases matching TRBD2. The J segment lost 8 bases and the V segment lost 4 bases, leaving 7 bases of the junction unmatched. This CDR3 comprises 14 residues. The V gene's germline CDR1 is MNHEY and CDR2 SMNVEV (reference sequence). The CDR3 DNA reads TGTGCCAGCAGTTCGGGACTAGATCTCGATGAGCAGTTCTTC. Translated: CASSSGLDLDEQFF.

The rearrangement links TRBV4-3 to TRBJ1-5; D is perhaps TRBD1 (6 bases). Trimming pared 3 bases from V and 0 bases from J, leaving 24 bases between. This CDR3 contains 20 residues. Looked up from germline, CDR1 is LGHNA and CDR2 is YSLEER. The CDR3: CASSQAVQVSGGTSNQPQHF. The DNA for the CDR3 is TGCGCCAGCAGCCAGGCTGTACAGGTATCTGGGGGCACTAGCAATCAGCCCCAGCATTTT.

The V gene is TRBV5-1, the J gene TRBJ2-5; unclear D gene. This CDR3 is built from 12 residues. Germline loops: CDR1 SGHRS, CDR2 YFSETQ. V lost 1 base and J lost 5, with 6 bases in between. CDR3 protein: CASSLRAETQYF. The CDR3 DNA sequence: TGCGCCAGCAGCTTGAGAGCGGAGACCCAGTACTTC.

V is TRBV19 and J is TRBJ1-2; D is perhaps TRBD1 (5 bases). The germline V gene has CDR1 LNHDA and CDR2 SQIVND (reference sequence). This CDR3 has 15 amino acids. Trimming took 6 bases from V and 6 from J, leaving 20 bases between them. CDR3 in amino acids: CASSPPKGREHGYTF. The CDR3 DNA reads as TGTGCCAGTAGCCCCCCGAAGGGACGGGAGCATGGCTACACCTTC.

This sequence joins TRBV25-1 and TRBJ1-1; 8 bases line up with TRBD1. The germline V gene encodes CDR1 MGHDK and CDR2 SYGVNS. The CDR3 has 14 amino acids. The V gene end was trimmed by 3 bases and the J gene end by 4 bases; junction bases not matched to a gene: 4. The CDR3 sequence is CASSDQGAPTEAFF. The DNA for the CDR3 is TGTGCCAGCAGTGACCAGGGGGCGCCCACTGAAGCTTTCTTT.

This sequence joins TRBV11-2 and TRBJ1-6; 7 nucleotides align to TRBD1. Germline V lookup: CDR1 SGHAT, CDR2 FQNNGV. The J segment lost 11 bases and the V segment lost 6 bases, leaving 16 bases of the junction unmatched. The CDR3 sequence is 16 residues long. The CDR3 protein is CASRISAGTERAPLHF. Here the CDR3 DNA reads TGTGCCAGCAGAATATCCGCGGGGACAGAGAGAGCACCCCTCCACTTT. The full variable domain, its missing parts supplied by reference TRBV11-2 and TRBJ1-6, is EAGVAQSPRYKIIEKRQSVAFWCNPISGHATLYWYQQILGQGPKLLIQFQNNGVVDDSQLPKDRFSAERLKGVDSTLKIQPAKLEDSAVYLCASRISAGTERAPLHFGNGTRLTVT.

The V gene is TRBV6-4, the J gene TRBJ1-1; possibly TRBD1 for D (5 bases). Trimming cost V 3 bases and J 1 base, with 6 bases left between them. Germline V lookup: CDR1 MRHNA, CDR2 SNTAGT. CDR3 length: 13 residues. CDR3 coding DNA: TGTGCCAGCAGTGAAAGGGGGAACACTGAAGCTTTCTTT. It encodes CASSERGNTEAFF.

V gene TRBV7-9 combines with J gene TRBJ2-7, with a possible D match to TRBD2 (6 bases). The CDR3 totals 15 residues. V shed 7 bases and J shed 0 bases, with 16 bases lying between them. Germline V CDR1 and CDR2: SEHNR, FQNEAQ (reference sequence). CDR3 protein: CASTPWGDHSYEQYF. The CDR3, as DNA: TGTGCCAGCACCCCTTGGGGGGACCACTCCTACGAGCAGTACTTC.

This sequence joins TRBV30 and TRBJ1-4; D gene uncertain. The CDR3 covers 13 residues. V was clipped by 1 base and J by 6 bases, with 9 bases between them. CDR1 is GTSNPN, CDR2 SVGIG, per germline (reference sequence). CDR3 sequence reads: CAWSGLEDEKLFF. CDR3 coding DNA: TGTGCCTGGAGTGGTCTGGAGGATGAAAAACTGTTTTTT.

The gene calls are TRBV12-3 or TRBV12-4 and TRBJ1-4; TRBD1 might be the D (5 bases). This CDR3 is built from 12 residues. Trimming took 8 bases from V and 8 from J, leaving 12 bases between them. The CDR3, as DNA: TGTGCCAGCGGGGGGGTAAAGGAAAAACTGTTTTTT. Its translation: CASGGVKEKLFF.

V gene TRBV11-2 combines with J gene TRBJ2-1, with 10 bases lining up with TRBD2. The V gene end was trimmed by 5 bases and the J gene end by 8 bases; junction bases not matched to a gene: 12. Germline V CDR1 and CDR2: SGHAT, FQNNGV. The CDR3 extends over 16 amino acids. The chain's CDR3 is CASSPTSGGAIYEQFF. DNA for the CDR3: TGTGCCAGCAGCCCAACGAGCGGGGGGGCGATCTATGAGCAGTTCTTC.

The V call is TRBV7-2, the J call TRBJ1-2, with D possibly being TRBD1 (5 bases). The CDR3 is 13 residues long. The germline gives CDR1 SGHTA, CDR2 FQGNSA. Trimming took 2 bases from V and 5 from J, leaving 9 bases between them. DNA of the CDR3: TGTGCCAGCAGCTTAAATAAGGGGTATGGCTACACCTTC. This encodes CASSLNKGYGYTF.

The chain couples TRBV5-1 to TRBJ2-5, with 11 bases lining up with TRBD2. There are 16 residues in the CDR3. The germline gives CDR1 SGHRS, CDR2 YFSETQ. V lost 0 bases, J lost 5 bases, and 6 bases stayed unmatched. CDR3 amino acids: CASSLDPSGGRETQYF. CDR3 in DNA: TGCGCCAGCAGCTTGGATCCTAGCGGGGGGCGGGAGACCCAGTACTTC.

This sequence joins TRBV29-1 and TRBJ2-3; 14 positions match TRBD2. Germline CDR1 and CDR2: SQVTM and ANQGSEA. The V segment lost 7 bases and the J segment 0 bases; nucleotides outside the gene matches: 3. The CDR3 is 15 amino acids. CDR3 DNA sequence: TGCAGCGCCGGGACTAGCGGGAGTAGCACAGATACGCAGTATTTT. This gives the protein CSAGTSGSSTDTQYF.

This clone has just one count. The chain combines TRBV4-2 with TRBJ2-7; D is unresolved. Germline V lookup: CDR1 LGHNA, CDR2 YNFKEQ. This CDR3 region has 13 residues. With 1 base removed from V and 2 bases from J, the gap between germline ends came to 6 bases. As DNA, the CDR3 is TGTGCCAGCAGCCAAGGGCCCCCCTACGAGCAGTACTTC. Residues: CASSQGPPYEQYF.

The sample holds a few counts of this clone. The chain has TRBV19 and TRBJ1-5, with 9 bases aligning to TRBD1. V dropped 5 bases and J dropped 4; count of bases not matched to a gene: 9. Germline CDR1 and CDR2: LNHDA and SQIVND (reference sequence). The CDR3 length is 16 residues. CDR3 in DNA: TGTGCCAGTAGTCTGAGACAGGGGGGAAGTAATCAGCCCCAGCATTTT. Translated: CASSLRQGGSNQPQHF.

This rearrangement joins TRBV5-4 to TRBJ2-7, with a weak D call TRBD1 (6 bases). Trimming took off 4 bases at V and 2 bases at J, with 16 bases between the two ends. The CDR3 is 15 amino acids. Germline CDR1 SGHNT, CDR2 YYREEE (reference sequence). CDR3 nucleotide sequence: TGTGCCAGCAGCCCCCATCCGGGACAAACCTACGAGCAGTACTTC. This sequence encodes CASSPHPGQTYEQYF.